The source of this TCR beta chain is a study of graft-versus-host responses after intestinal transplantation. Findings of the study overall: Recipient bone marrow held GvH clones, some seen earlier in ileum or blood. Levels of circulating GvH clones at their peak were associated with early post-transplant HvG declines.

Trimming pared 0 bases from V and 2 bases from J, leaving 11 bases between. Germline lookup yields CDR1 MNHEY and CDR2 SMNVEV (reference sequence). This CDR3 region has 17 residues. Sequencing was performed with immunoSEQ multiplex PCR; in TCRdb, only in-frame clones are kept and a portion is missing. Of 80,000 to 100,000 clones detected, roughly 90% appear once; the ten largest clones hold 0.11%. Of note for this clone: Antigen unknown.

Specimen: unstimulated CD4+ T cells sorted from spleen or lymph node cells, collected before intestinal transplant. The TCR was taken from a human donor who received an intestinal transplant. V usage is TRBV27 and J usage is TRBJ1-6; D is ambiguous. This chain's CDR3 is CASSLSSGFAYNSPLHF. In nucleotides, the CDR3 is TGTGCCAGCAGTTTATCATCCGGGTTTGCCTATAATTCACCCCTCCACTTT.